This TCR beta chain was retrieved from a study of cytomegalovirus exposure and HLA in healthy donors. The study, taken as a whole, reports: Earlier results showed most TCR beta V segments being productive about 87% or about 30% of the time. One variant, a missense change in DCLRE1C, was linked in a later analysis to TCR beta V- and J-gene trimming. Among the sequence variants, a highly shared cluster was likely an artifact of sequencing.

The CDR3 loop spans 12 amino acids. V lost 4 bases and J lost 7, with 11 bases in between. Looked up from germline, CDR1 is MNHEY and CDR2 is SMNVEV (reference sequence). Both 60 Vbeta primers and 13 Jbeta primers went into the PCR. Sequenced by immunoSEQ multiplex PCR; TCRdb stores in-frame clones only, minus some. The data show around 130,000 clones, roughly 70% seen once. As concerns this clone: No antigen is known for it.

The chain carries TRBV27 and TRBJ2-7; D gene ambiguous. Sequenced sample: PBMCs. This receptor was taken from a man aged 40-55 years in good health and CMV-seropositive. The CDR3 DNA sequence: TGTGCCAGCAGTTCCCGACCCAGGGAGCAGTACTTC. Protein sequence: CASSSRPREQYF.